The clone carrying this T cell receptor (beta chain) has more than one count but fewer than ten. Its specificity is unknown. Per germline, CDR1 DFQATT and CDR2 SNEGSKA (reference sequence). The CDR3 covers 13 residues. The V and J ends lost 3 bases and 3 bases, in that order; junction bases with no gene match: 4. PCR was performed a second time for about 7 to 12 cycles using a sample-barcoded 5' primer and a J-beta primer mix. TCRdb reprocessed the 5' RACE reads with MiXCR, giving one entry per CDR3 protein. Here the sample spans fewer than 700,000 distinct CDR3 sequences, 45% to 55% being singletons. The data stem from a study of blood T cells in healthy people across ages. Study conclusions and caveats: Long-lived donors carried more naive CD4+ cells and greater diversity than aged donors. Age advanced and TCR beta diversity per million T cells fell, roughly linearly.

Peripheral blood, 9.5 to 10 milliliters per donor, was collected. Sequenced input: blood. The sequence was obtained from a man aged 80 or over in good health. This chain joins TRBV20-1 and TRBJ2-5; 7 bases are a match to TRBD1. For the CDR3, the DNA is TGCAGTGCTAGTCCTGGGACAGAAGAGACCCAGTACTTC. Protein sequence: CSASPGTEETQYF.